The following is a T cell receptor (beta chain) sequence with its context. The data were taken from a study of blood T cell repertoires in COVID-19. Study background: The origin of the acute and convalescent COVID-19 samples was the United States, Italy and Spain. PBMCs, B-cell-depleted T cells, or T cells provided the cDNA or gDNA that made up the material.

V lost 0 bases to trimming and J lost 4 bases, with 7 bases between them. Looked up from germline, CDR1 is MNHEY and CDR2 is SVGAGI. The CDR3 consists of 14 residues. Membership in each cohort depended on participant-reported clinical history. Generated by immunoSEQ multiplex PCR, the TCRdb table keeps only in-frame clones and is missing some. This sample yields 200,000 to 250,000 clones, of which 80% to 90% are seen a single time; less than 1.5% belongs to the top ten. V and J are TRBV6-5 and TRBJ1-3; D uncertain. The receptor was isolated from a man aged 25-40 years who had recovered from COVID-19. Sequenced input: PBMCs or T cells enriched from blood (not recorded which). The CDR3 DNA reads TGTGCCAGCAGTTACTCGAAGGAGGGAAACACCATATATTTT. Translated, it gives CASSYSKEGNTIYF.